One sample yielded the 4 T cell receptor beta chains listed below, sequenced in a study of OX40 agonist ivuxolimab in advanced cancers. The protocol was immunoSEQ multiplex PCR, while the TCRdb copy is restricted to in-frame clones and leaves out a portion. The data contain about 87,000 clones, about 83% of them singletons. The sequences come from CD4+ or CD8+ T cells sorted from blood, collected in a trial of the OX40 agonist ivuxolimab. These receptors were obtained from an adult with an advanced solid tumor such as melanoma, head and neck, liver or kidney cancer.

This chain joins TRBV4-1 and TRBJ1-4; weak D call: TRBD1 (5 bases). CDR1 MGHRA and CDR2 YSYEKL come from the germline V gene. Between the trimmed V and J ends, which lost 0 bases and 7 bases, there was a span of 15 bases. CDR3 length: 16 residues. CDR3 protein: CASSQDKAGPGEKLFF. CDR3 coding DNA: TGCGCCAGCAGCCAAGACAAGGCAGGGCCGGGTGAAAAACTGTTTTTT.

The chain links TRBV18 to TRBJ2-7, with D uncertain. In germline, CDR1 is KGHSH, CDR2 LQKENI. Trimming shortened V by 3 bases and J by 5 bases, and 17 bases separated the two germline ends. The CDR3 has 15 amino acids. As DNA, the CDR3 is TGTGCCAGCTCACCCCGGGCAACCCAAACTGACGAGCAGTACTTC. Protein: CASSPRATQTDEQYF.

The chain employs TRBV18 and TRBJ2-1; D may be TRBD2 (5 bases). This CDR3 comprises 15 residues. Per germline, CDR1 KGHSH and CDR2 LQKENI. V lost 2 bases, J lost 12 bases, and 20 bases lay in between. The CDR3 protein is CASSPTGSSPSGQFF. As DNA, the CDR3 is TGTGCCAGCTCACCAACGGGGTCTAGCCCCTCCGGGCAGTTCTTC.

This clone was picked up a small number of times. The chain recombines TRBV10-1 with TRBJ2-7, with D possibly TRBD1 on 6 matching bases. Germline V lookup: CDR1 WNHNN, CDR2 SYGVQD (reference sequence). The CDR3 spans 12 residues. Trimming pared 0 bases from V and 6 bases from J, leaving 6 bases between. The CDR3 reads CASSESDSEQYF. The DNA for the CDR3 is TGCGCCAGCAGTGAGTCGGACAGCGAGCAGTACTTC.